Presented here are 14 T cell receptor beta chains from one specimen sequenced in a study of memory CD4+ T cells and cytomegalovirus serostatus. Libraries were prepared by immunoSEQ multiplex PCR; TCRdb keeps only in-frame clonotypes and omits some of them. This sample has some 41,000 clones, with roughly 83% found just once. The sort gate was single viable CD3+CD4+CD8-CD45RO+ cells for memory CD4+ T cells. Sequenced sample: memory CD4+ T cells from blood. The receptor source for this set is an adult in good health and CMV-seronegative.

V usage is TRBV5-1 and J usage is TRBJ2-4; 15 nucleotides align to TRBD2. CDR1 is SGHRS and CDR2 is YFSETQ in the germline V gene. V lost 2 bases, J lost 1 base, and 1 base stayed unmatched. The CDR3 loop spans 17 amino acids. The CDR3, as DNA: TGCGCCAGCAGCTTTGGGACTAGCGGGGGGGCCAAAAACATTCAGTACTTC. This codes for CASSFGTSGGAKNIQYF.

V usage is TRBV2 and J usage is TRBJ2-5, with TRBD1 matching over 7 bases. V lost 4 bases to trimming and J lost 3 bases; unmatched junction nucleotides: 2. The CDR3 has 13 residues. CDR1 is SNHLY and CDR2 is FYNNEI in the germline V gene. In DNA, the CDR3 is TGTGCCAGCAGTGGGGACAGAGAAGAGACCCAGTACTTC. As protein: CASSGDREETQYF.

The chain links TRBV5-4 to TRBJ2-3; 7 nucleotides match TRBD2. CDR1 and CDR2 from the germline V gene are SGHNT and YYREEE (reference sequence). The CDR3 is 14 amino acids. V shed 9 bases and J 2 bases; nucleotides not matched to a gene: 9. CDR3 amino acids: CATRGDQFTDTQYF. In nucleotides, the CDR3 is TGTGCCACCCGGGGGGACCAATTCACAGATACGCAGTATTTT.

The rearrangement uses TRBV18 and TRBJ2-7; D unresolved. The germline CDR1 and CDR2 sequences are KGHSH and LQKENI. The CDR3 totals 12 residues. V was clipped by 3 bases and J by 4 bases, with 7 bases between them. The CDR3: CASSPVGYEQYF. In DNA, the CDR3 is TGTGCCAGCTCACCTGTGGGTTACGAGCAGTACTTC.

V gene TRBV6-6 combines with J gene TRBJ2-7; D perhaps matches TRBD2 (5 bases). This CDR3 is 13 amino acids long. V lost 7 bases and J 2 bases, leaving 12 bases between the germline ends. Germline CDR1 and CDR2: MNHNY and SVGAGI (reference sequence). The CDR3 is CASIRGSPYEQYF. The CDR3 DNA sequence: TGTGCCAGCATCCGAGGGTCCCCCTACGAGCAGTACTTC.

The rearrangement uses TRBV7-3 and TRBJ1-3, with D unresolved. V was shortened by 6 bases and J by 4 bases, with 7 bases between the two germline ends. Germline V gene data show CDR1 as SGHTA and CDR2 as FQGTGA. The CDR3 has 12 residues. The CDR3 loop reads CASSLGGNTIYF. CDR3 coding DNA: TGTGCCAGCAGTTTAGGCGGAAACACCATATATTTT.

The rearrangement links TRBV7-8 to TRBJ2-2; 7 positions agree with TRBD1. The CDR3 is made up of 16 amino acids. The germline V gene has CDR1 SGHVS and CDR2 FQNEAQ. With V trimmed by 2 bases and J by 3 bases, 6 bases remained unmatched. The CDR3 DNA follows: TGTGCCAGCAGCTTATACAGGGGATGGGACACCGGGGAGCTGTTTTTT. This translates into CASSLYRGWDTGELFF.

CDR3 in DNA: TGTGCCAGTAGTATAGGGGTACGAGAAGGTGGAGAGACCCAGTACTTC. The encoded protein is CASSIGVREGGETQYF. J is TRBJ2-5 and V is TRBV19; unclear D gene. CDR1 and CDR2 (germline): LNHDA, SQIVND (reference sequence). This CDR3 region has 16 residues. Between the trimmed V and J ends, which lost 1 base and 4 bases, there was a span of 16 bases. Drawing the rest from reference TRBV19 and TRBJ2-5, the complete variable domain is DGGITQSPKYLFRKEGQNVTLSCEQNLNHDAMYWYRQDPGQGLRLIYYSQIVNDFQKGDIAEGYSVSREKKESFPLTVTSAQKNPTAFYLCASSIGVREGGETQYFGPGTRLLVL.

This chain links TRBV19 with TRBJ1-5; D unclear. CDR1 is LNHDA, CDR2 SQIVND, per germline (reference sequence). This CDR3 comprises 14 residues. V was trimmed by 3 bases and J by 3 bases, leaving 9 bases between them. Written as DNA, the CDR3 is TGTGCCAGTAGTATGAGGCAGCACAATCAGCCCCAGCATTTT. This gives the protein CASSMRQHNQPQHF.

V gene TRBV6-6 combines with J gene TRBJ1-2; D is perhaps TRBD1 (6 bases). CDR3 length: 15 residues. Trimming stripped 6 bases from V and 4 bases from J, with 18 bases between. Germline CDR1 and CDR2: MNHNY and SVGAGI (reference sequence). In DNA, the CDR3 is TGTGCCAGCAGGCACACAGGGATTTGGAGCTATGGCTACACCTTC. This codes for CASRHTGIWSYGYTF.

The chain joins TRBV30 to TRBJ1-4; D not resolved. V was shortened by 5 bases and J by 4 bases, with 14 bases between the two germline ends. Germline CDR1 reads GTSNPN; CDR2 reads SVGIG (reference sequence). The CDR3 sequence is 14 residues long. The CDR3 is CAWCASRNNEKLFF. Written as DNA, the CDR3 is TGTGCCTGGTGCGCCTCCAGGAATAATGAAAAACTGTTTTTT.

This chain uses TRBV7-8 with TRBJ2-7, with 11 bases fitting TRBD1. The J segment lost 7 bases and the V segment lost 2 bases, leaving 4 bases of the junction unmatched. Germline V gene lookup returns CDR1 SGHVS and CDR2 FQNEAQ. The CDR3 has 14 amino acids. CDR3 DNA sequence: TGTGCCAGCAGCTTAAGGACAGGGGGCAAAGAGCAGTACTTC. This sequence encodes CASSLRTGGKEQYF.

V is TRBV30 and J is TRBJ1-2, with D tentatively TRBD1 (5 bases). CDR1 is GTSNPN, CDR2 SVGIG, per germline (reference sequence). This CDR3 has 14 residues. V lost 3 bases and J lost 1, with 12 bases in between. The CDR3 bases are TGTGCCTGGAGGACCTGGACAAATAACTATGGCTACACCTTC. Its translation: CAWRTWTNNYGYTF. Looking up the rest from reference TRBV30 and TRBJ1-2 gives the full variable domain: SQTIHQWPATLVQPVGSPLSLECTVEGTSNPNLYWYRQAAGRGLQLLFYSVGIGQISSEVPQNLSASRPQDRQFILSSKKLLLSDSGFYLCAWRTWTNNYGYTFGSGTRLTVV.

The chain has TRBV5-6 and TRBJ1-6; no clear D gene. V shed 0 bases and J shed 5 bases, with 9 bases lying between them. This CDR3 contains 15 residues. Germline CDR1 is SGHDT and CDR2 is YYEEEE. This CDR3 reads CASSLGQVNNSPLHF. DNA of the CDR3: TGTGCCAGCAGCTTGGGGCAGGTCAATAATTCACCCCTCCACTTT.